A single sample gave rise to the 10 T cell receptor beta chains below, sequenced in a study of response to subunit inactivated influenza vaccine. TCRdb called the RT-PCR reads again in MiXCR, with one record for every CDR3 protein. The table has 500,000 to 550,000 distinct CDR3 sequences, roughly 8.2% seen once. The sequencing here drew on PBMCs from blood, taken roughly 24 months after vaccination. These receptors were taken from a man aged 50 to 75 who received an inactivated influenza vaccine.

The table lists this clonotype with many counts. The CDR3: CASTRGAGANVLTF. CDR3 in DNA: TGTGCCAGCACACGGGGGGCTGGGGCCAACGTCCTGACTTTC. The V call is TRBV12-3 or TRBV12-4, the J call TRBJ2-6, with 7 bases that match TRBD2. V lost 7 bases and J lost 2; bases outside the gene matches: 2. The CDR3 has 14 residues.

This chain links TRBV5-1 with TRBJ1-2; tentative D call: TRBD1 (5 bases). Trimming shortened V by 1 base and J by 2 bases, and 12 bases separated the two germline ends. CDR1 is SGHRS and CDR2 is YFSETQ in the germline V gene. The CDR3 covers 15 residues. CDR3 protein: CASSLTQESNYGYTF. Here the CDR3 DNA reads TGCGCCAGCAGCTTGACACAGGAGTCCAACTATGGCTACACCTTC. Together with reference TRBV5-1 and TRBJ1-2, the CDR3 gives the full variable domain: KAGVTQTPRYLIKTRGQQVTLSCSPISGHRSVSWYQQTPGQGLQFLFEYFSETQRNKGNFPGRFSGRQFSNSRSEMNVSTLELGDSALYLCASSLTQESNYGYTFGSGTRLTVV.

The chain links TRBV24-1 to TRBJ1-5; TRBD1 agrees at 10 bases. Germline CDR1 KGHDR, CDR2 SFDVKD. V trimming: 10 bases; J trimming: 2 bases; junction bases outside the gene matches: 1. This CDR3 has 13 amino acids. The CDR3 reads CATGQGGNQPQHF. The CDR3 coding sequence is TGTGCCACAGGACAGGGGGGCAATCAGCCCCAGCATTTT.

This clonotype appeared many times. The rearrangement uses TRBV18 and TRBJ2-1; D unclear. This CDR3 spans 15 amino acids. Germline V lookup: CDR1 KGHSH, CDR2 LQKENI. V lost 8 bases and J lost 0, with 14 bases in between. In nucleotides, the CDR3 is TGTGCCAGCGTAATGGGTTACAGCTCCTACAATGAGCAGTTCTTC. It encodes CASVMGYSSYNEQFF.

This chain connects TRBV4-2 to TRBJ2-3; D possibly corresponds to TRBD1 (6 bases). V was trimmed by 2 bases and J by 1 base, leaving 13 bases between them. Germline V gene lookup returns CDR1 LGHNA and CDR2 YNFKEQ. The length of the CDR3 is 16 residues. The CDR3 DNA reads TGTGCCAGCAGCCAACGCGCGAGACAGGGCACAGATACGCAGTATTTT. Protein: CASSQRARQGTDTQYF.

The gene calls are TRBV14 and TRBJ2-1; the D gene is possibly TRBD1 (6 bases). The CDR3 has 12 amino acids. Trimming stripped 0 bases from V and 15 bases from J, with 12 bases between. Germline assignment: CDR1 SGHDN and CDR2 FVKESK. In DNA form, the CDR3 reads TGTGCCAGCAGCCAAGATTGGTGGGGGCTGTTCTTC. This encodes CASSQDWWGLFF.

This clonotype was seen a handful of times. The chain combines TRBV3-1 with TRBJ1-4; tentatively, D is TRBD1 (5 bases). Deletions cut 4 bases from V and 7 bases from J, with 13 bases between. CDR3 length: 14 residues. The germline gives CDR1 LGHDT, CDR2 YNNKEL (reference sequence). This chain's CDR3 is CASSLQQGTEKLFF. CDR3 nucleotides: TGTGCCAGCAGCCTTCAGCAAGGGACTGAAAAACTGTTTTTT.

This clonotype showed up just a few times. V and J are TRBV7-3 and TRBJ1-2; D is uncertain. With 5 bases removed from V and 4 bases from J, the gap between germline ends came to 20 bases. The germline V gene has CDR1 SGHTA and CDR2 FQGTGA. The CDR3 has 16 amino acids. CDR3 region: CASSPGAEGKGYGYTF. DNA of the CDR3: TGTGCCAGCAGCCCCGGCGCGGAGGGAAAAGGCTATGGCTACACCTTC.

This clonotype occurred a few times. This chain uses TRBV20-1 with TRBJ2-5; 9 bases line up with TRBD2. The V gene's germline CDR1 is DFQATT and CDR2 SNEGSKA (reference sequence). Trimming removed 0 bases from V and 5 bases from J; junction bases left unmatched: 10. The CDR3 loop spans 16 amino acids. The CDR3 DNA is TGCAGTGCTAGAGATGGATCGCGGGGGGGCGCCGAGACCCAGTACTTC. Its protein is CSARDGSRGGAETQYF.

This clonotype was seen ten or more times. The chain couples TRBV2 to TRBJ2-4, with D possibly being TRBD1 or TRBD2 (6 bases each). Germline-derived CDR1 and CDR2 are SNHLY and FYNNEI. The V end was cut by 5 bases, the J end by 4 bases, with 12 bases between. This CDR3 has 14 amino acids. CDR3 in amino acids: CASSKGGAKNIQYF. CDR3 sequence (DNA): TGTGCCAGCAGTAAGGGGGGAGCTAAAAACATTCAGTACTTC. The entire variable domain, with the rest obtained from reference TRBV2 and TRBJ2-4, is as follows: EPEVTQTPSHQVTQMGQEVILRCVPISNHLYFYWYRQILGQKVEFLVSFYNNEISEKSEIFDDQFSVERPDGSNFTLKIRSTKLEDSAMYFCASSKGGAKNIQYFGAGTRLSVL.